This TCR beta chain comes out of a study of identical twins. V lost 1 base and J lost 1, with 8 bases in between. Germline CDR1 MDHEN, CDR2 SYDVKM. CDR3 length equals 15 residues. This clonotype was seen at least ten times. MiXCR, applied by TCRdb to the 5' RACE reads, yields one record per CDR3 protein. The table lists about 100,000 distinct CDR3 sequences, about 5.6% of them singletons. The chain has TRBV28 and TRBJ1-5; D unresolved. Sequenced: memory T cells sorted from blood. This clonotype originated in a woman aged 50 to 60 in good health. CDR3: CASSLFQGSNQPQHF. CDR3 DNA sequence: TGTGCCAGCAGTTTATTTCAAGGGAGCAATCAGCCCCAGCATTTT.